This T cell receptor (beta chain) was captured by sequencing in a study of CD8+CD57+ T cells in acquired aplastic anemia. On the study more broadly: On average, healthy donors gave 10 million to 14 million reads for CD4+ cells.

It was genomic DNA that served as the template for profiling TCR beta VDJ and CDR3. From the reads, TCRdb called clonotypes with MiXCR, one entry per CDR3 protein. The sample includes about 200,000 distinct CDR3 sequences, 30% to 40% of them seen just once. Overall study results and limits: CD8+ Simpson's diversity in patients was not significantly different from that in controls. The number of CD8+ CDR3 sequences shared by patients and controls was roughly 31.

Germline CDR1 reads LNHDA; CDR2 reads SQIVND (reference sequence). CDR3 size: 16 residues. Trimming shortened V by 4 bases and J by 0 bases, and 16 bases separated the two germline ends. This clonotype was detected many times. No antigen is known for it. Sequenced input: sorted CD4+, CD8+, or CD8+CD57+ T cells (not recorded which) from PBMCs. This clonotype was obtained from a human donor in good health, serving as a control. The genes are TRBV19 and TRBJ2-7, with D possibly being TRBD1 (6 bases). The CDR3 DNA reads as TGTGCCAGTAGTAACCCGGGACACCCGAGCTCCTACGAGCAGTACTTC. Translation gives CASSNPGHPSSYEQYF.